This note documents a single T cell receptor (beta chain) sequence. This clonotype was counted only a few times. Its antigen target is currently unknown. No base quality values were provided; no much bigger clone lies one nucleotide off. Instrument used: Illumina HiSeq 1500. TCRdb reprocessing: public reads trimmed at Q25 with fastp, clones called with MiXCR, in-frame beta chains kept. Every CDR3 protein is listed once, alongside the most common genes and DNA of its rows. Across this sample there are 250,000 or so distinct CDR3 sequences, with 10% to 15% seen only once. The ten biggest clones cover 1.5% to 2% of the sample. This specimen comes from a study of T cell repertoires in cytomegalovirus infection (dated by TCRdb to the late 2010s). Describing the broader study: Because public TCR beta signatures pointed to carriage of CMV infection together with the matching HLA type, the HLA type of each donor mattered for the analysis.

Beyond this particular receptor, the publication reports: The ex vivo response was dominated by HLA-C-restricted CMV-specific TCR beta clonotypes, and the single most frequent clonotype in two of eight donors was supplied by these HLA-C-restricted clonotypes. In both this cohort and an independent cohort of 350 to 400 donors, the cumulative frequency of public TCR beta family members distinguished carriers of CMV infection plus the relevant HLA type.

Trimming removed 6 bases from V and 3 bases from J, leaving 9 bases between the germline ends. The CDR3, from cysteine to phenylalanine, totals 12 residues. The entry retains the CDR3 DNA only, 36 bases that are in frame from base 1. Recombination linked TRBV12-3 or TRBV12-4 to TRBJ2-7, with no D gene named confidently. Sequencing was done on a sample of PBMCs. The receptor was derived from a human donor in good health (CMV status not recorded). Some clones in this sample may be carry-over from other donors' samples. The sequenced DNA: TGTGCCAGCAGGACGGTTAACTACGAGCAGTACTTC. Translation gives CASRTVNYEQYF.